This TCR beta chain was profiled in a study of CD8 T cells in Susac syndrome (dated by TCRdb to about 2019). With regard to the full study: The study used repertoire sequencing to test whether antigen drove CD8+ T cell activation and differentiation in Susac syndrome.

Of note for this clonotype: No cognate antigen has been identified for it. Base qualities are not recorded, but no much larger clone differs from it by a single base.

RNA was extracted using the RNeasy kit, and about 0.45 to 1 ug of the RNA was reverse transcribed with random hexamers. The immunoSEQ multiplex PCR assay, which covers 54 Vbeta and 13 Jbeta segments, was used to amplify TCR beta CDR3 regions. PCR amplification bias was corrected by using a synthetic template baseline for primer optimization and computational correction. Turning to the authors' computational methods: Reads were annotated to V, D and J genes per IMGT and analyzed with immunoSEQ Analyzer, keeping only productive sequences. To calculate clonality, Shannon entropy was normalized by log2 of the number of productive unique sequences and then subtracted from one. Public and private clones were assessed among the 100 most prevalent clones of each patient and control. Susac-specific clones were defined as absent from healthy and MS cohorts, roughly 1,100 published viral clones and other ImmuneACCESS disease sequences. Through fastp at Q25 and MiXCR, TCRdb rebuilt clones from the public reads, retaining in-frame beta chains. Merged by CDR3 protein, the rows form single entries marked with the most common genes and DNA. The V and J calls follow TCRdb's processing rather than the paper's. The sample table shows about 120,000 distinct CDR3 sequences, and roughly 93% are seen once. The ten largest clones add up to 0.093% of the sample.

Trimming at the junction amounts to 1 base on V and 3 bases on J, and the germline ends lie 9 bases apart. From its cysteine to its phenylalanine, the CDR3 spans 13 amino acids. Only the CDR3 DNA is retained, 39 bases long and in frame from the first base. Looking up the germline V gene (reference sequence) yields CDR1 DFQATT and CDR2 SNEGSKA. High-throughput TCR beta sequencing profiled peripheral blood CD8+ and CD4+ T cells from healthy donors, Susac syndrome patients and multiple sclerosis patients. The multiple sclerosis controls were treatment-naive patients whose relapsing-remitting disease, either stable or active, fulfilled the revised McDonald criteria. Bulk CD8+ and CD4+ T cells were purified by magnetic negative isolation, while CD8+ TEMRA cells were enriched using FACS. Blood was drawn into EDTA tubes, processed within 24 hours, and PBMCs were isolated by density gradient centrifugation. PBMCs intended for TCR sequencing were cryopreserved in liquid nitrogen and thawed later in a water bath at 37 degrees C. The sorted or isolated CD4+, CD8+ and CD8+ TEMRA cells had a purity of 90% or higher.

On the study overall, not on this receptor specifically: The study acknowledged that relatively few individuals were included in the TCR sequencing and HLA analysis.

The rearranged segments are TRBV20-1 and TRBJ2-5; the D gene cannot be named for sure. The specimen sequenced was CD4+ T cells from PBMCs. This receptor was obtained from a human donor with multiple sclerosis. CDR3 reads: CSARGPLEETQYF. The DNA sequence follows: TGCAGTGCTAGAGGCCCCCTAGAAGAGACCCAGTACTTC.